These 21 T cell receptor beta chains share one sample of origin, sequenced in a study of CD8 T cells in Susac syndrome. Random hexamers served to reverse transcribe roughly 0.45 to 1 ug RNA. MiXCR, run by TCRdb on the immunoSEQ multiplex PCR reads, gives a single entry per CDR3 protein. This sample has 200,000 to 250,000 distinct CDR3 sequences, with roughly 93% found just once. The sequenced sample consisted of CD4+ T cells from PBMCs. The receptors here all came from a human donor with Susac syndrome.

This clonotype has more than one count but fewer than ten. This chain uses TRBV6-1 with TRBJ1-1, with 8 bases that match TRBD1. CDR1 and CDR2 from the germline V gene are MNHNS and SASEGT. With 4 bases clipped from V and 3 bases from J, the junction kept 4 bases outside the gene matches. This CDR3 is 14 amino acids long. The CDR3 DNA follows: TGTGCCAGCAGTGTGGACAGGGCGGACACTGAAGCTTTCTTT. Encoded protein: CASSVDRADTEAFF.

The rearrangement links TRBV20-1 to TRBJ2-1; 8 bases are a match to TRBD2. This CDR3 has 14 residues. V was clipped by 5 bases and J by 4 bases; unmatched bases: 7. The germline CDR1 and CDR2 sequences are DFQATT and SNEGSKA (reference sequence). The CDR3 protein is CSAQSGGEYNEQFF. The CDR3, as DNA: TGCAGTGCTCAAAGCGGGGGCGAATACAATGAGCAGTTCTTC.

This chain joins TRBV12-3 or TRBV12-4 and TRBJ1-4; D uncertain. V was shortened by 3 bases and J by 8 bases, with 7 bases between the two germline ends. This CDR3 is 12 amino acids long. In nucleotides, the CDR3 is TGTGCCAGCAGTTTTTTGGGAGAAAAACTGTTTTTT. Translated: CASSFLGEKLFF.

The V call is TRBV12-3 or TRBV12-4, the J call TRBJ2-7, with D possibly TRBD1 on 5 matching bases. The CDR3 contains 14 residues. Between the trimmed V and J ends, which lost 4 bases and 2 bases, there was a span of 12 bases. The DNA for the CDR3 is TGTGCCAGCAGTTCCAGGGTACAAGCCTACGAGCAGTACTTC. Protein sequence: CASSSRVQAYEQYF.

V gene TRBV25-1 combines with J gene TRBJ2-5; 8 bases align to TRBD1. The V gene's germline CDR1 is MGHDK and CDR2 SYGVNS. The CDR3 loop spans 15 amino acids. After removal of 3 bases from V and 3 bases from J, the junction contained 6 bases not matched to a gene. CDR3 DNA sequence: TGTGCCAGCAGTGATCTAGGACAGGGTAAAGAGACCCAGTACTTC. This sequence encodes CASSDLGQGKETQYF. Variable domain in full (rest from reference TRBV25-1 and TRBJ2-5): EADIYQTPRYLVIGTGKKITLECSQTMGHDKMYWYQQDPGMELHLIHYSYGVNSTEKGDLSSESTVSRIRTEHFPLTLESARPSHTSQYLCASSDLGQGKETQYFGPGTRLLVL.

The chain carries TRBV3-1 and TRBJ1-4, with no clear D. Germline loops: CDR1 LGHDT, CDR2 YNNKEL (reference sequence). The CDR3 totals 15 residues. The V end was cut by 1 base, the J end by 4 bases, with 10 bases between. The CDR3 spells CASSQGNGVNEKLFF. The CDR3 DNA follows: TGTGCCAGCAGCCAAGGCAACGGAGTTAATGAAAAACTGTTTTTT.

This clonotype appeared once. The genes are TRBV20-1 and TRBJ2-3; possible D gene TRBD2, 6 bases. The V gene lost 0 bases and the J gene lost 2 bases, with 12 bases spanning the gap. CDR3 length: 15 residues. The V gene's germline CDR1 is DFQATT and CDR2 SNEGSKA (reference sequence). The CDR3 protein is CSARDGDSATDTQYF. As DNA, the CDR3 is TGCAGTGCTAGAGATGGGGACTCCGCCACAGATACGCAGTATTTT.

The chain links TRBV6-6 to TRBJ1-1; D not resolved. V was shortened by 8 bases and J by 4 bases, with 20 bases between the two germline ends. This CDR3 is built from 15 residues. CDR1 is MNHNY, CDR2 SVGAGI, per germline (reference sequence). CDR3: CASSAGTESGTEAFF. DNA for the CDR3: TGTGCCAGCTCAGCGGGAACAGAGTCCGGCACTGAAGCTTTCTTT.

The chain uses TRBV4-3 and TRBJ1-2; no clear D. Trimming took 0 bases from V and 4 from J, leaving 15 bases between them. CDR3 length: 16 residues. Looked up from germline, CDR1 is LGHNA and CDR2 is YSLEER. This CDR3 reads CASSQDARVPVYGYTF. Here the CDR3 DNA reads TGCGCCAGCAGCCAAGATGCGAGGGTCCCAGTCTATGGCTACACCTTC.

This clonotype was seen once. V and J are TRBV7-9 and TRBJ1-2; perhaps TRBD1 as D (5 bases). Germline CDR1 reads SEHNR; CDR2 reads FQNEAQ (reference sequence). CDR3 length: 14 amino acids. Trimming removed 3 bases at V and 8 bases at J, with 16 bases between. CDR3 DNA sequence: TGTGCCAGCAGCTTCGAAGGCCAGGGAATGGGCTACACCTTC. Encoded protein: CASSFEGQGMGYTF.

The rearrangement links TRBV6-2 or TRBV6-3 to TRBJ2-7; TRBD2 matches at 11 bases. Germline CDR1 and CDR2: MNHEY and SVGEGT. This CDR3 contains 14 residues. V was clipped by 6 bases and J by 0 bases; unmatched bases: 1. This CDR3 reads CASSTSGGSYEQYF. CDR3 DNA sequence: TGTGCCAGCAGCACTAGCGGGGGCTCCTACGAGCAGTACTTC.

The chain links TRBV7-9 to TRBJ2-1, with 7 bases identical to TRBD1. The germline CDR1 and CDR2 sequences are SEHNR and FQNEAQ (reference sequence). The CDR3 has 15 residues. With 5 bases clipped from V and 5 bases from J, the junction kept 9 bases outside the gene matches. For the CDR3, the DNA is TGTGCCAGCAGCGAGAGAGAGACAGGGAACAATGAGCAGTTCTTC. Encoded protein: CASSERETGNNEQFF.

The CDR3 sequence is CASSSPGVQADTQYF. CDR3 sequence (DNA): TGCGCCAGCAGTAGCCCAGGGGTACAGGCAGATACGCAGTATTTT. This chain connects TRBV5-1 to TRBJ2-3; D might be TRBD1 (6 bases). V was clipped by 5 bases and J by 4 bases, with 17 bases between them. The CDR3 is 15 residues long. Germline CDR1 reads SGHRS; CDR2 reads YFSETQ.

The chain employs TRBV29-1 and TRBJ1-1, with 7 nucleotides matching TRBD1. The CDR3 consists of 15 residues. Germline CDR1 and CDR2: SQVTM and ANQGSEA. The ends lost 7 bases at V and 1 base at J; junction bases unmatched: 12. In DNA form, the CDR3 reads TGCAGCGCCGAGGGAGGGGGCACTGGGAACACTGAAGCTTTCTTT. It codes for CSAEGGGTGNTEAFF.

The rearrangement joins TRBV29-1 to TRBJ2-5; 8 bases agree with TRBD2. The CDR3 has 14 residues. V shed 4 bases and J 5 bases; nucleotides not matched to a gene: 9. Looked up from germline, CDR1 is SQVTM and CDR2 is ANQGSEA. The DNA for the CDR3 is TGCAGCGTTGGATTTAGCGGGGTATCGGAGACCCAGTACTTC. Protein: CSVGFSGVSETQYF.

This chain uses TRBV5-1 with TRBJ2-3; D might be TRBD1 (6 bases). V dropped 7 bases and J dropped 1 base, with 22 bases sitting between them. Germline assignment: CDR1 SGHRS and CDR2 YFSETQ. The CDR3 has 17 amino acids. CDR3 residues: CASSTIGGPLGTDTQYF. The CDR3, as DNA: TGCGCCAGCTCCACAATTGGGGGCCCCCTGGGCACAGATACGCAGTATTTT.

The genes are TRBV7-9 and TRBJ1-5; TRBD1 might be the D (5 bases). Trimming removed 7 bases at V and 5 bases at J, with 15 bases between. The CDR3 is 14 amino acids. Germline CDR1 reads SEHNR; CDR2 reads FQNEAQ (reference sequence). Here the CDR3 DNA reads TGTGCCAGCACCGGCGGGGGGGGAGATCAGCCCCAGCATTTT. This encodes CASTGGGGDQPQHF.

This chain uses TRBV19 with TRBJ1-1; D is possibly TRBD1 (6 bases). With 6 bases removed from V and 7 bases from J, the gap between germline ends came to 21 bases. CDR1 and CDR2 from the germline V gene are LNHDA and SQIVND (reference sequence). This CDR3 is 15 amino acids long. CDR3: CASSPTGRLDSEAFF. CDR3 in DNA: TGTGCCAGTAGCCCCACCGGAAGGTTGGACAGTGAAGCTTTCTTT.

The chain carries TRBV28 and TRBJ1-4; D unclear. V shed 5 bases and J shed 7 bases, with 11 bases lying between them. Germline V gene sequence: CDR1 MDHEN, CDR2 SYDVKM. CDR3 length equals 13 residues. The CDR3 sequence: CASSPGRVEKLFF. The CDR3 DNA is TGTGCCAGCAGTCCCGGACGGGTTGAAAAACTGTTTTTT.

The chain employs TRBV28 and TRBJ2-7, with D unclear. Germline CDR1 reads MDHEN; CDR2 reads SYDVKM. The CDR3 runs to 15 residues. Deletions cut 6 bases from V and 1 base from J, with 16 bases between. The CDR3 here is CASSTRLRSSYEQYF. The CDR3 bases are TGTGCCAGCAGCACCCGCCTGAGGAGTTCCTACGAGCAGTACTTC.

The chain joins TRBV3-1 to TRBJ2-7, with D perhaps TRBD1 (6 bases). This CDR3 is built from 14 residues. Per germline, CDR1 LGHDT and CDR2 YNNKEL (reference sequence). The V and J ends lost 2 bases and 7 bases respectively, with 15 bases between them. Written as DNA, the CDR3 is TGTGCCAGCAGCCAATTCCCGGGACAAGGGGAGCAGTACTTC. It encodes CASSQFPGQGEQYF.